What follows is one T cell receptor (beta chain) and its context. Trimming stripped 1 base from V and 5 bases from J, with 7 bases between. This CDR3 is 13 amino acids long. Germline CDR1 reads SSHAT; CDR2 reads FNYEAQ (reference sequence). The sample comes from a study of OX40 agonist ivuxolimab in advanced cancers. Study-wide background: Hepatocellular carcinoma, melanoma, renal cell or head and neck cancer occurred in dose-escalation patients.

The method was immunoSEQ multiplex PCR; TCRdb's version includes in-frame clones alone and lacks a portion of them. Of some 130,000 clones in the sample, roughly nine tenths were seen once. The clonotype originates from an adult with an advanced solid tumor such as melanoma, head and neck, liver or kidney cancer. Specimen: CD4+ or CD8+ T cells sorted from blood, collected in a trial of the OX40 agonist ivuxolimab. V is TRBV7-7 and J is TRBJ2-3; no firm D call. CDR3 sequence: CASSLGAGDTQYF. The CDR3 DNA is TGTGCCAGCAGCTTAGGGGCCGGAGATACGCAGTATTTT.